These T cell receptor beta chains were read from a single sample in a study of T cells in localized non-small cell lung cancer. Here immunoSEQ multiplex PCR was the method, and the copy in TCRdb shows in-frame clones only, minus some. The sample yields 35,000 to 45,000 clones, roughly 80% seen once. This sample comprised peripheral blood, obtained before any cancer treatment. The receptors originated from a male donor aged 60 or over with stage III squamous cell lung carcinoma. Each CDR3 is given with its conserved first and last residue. D genes are given only for firm matches. Clone size is not always given. Where it is, it says once, few, many or a class for expanded clones.

.	TRBD2	TRBV10-3	TRBJ2-7	CAASGGLEQYF	TGTGCCGCCTCGGGGGGTCTCGAGCAGTACTTC
.	.	TRBV14	TRBJ1-2	CASSRQGIYGYTF	TGTGCCAGCAGCCGGCAGGGTATATATGGCTACACCTTC
few	.	TRBV18	TRBJ1-1	CASSPGVGVNTEAFF	TGTGCCAGCTCCCCAGGGGTAGGCGTGAACACTGAAGCTTTCTTT
.	TRBD2	TRBV7-9	TRBJ2-1	CASSLPPRLAGLRNEQFF	TGTGCCAGCAGCTTACCGCCGCGACTAGCGGGATTGAGGAATGAGCAGTTCTTC
.	TRBD2	TRBV7-2	TRBJ2-7	CASSRGLAGGIYEQYF	TGTGCCAGCAGCCGGGGCCTAGCGGGGGGGATCTACGAGCAGTACTTC
.	TRBD1	TRBV9	TRBJ2-1	CASSPQGGLYNEQFF	TGTGCCAGCAGCCCCCAAGGGGGCCTGTACAATGAGCAGTTCTTC
.	.	TRBV30	TRBJ2-3	CAWTPTGGTDTQYF	TGTGCCTGGACCCCGACTGGGGGCACAGATACGCAGTATTTT
.	.	TRBV5-5	TRBJ1-3	CASRADEGRGNTIYF	TGTGCCAGCAGAGCTGATGAGGGGCGAGGAAACACCATATATTTT
.	.	TRBV27	TRBJ1-1	CASSPLGGSEAFF	TGTGCCAGCAGTCCCCTTGGGGGATCTGAAGCTTTCTTT
.	.	TRBV5-8	TRBJ1-4	CASSVQRATNEKLFF	TGTGCCAGCAGCGTACAGAGAGCAACTAATGAAAAACTGTTTTTT
.	.	TRBV6-1	TRBJ1-2	CASTLPGGNYGYTF	TGTGCCAGCACCCTCCCGGGGGGAAACTATGGCTACACCTTC
.	TRBD2	TRBV29-1	TRBJ2-7	CSVQPGLAWHEQYF	TGCAGCGTGCAACCGGGACTAGCGTGGCACGAGCAGTACTTC
few	.	TRBV7-8	TRBJ2-1	CASSSESLSYNEQFF	TGTGCCAGCAGCTCAGAAAGTCTCTCCTACAATGAGCAGTTCTTC
.	.	TRBV29-1	TRBJ2-1	CSAQESYNEQFF	TGCAGCGCGCAGGAATCCTACAATGAGCAGTTCTTC
.	TRBD1	TRBV11-2	TRBJ1-1	CASSLDRQGEAFF	TGTGCCAGCAGCTTAGACCGACAGGGGGAGGCTTTCTTT
.	TRBD1	TRBV18	TRBJ1-6	CASSPQTGEGSPLHF	TGTGCCAGCTCACCCCAGACAGGGGAAGGTTCACCCCTCCACTTT
.	.	TRBV6-5	TRBJ2-7	CASGGWLAGEQYF	TGTGCCAGCGGGGGGTGGCTAGCTGGCGAGCAGTACTTC